This T cell receptor beta chain emerged from a study of blood T cell repertoires in COVID-19. The protocol was immunoSEQ multiplex PCR, while the TCRdb copy is restricted to in-frame clones and leaves out a portion. The sample gives under 350,000 clones, around 90% of which show up once; about 1.8% is in the top ten. This CDR3 has 14 residues. This clonotype was obtained from a woman in her thirties or forties who had recovered from COVID-19. The sequenced sample was PBMCs or T cells enriched from blood (not recorded which). The genes are TRBV21-1 and TRBJ1-2; whether TRBD1, the table's D call, matches the DNA was not checked. TRBV21-1 represents a pseudogene. The DNA for the CDR3 is TGTGCCAGCAACAGAAGACAGAGAACGTATGGCTACACCTTC. Its protein product is CASNRRQRTYGYTF.